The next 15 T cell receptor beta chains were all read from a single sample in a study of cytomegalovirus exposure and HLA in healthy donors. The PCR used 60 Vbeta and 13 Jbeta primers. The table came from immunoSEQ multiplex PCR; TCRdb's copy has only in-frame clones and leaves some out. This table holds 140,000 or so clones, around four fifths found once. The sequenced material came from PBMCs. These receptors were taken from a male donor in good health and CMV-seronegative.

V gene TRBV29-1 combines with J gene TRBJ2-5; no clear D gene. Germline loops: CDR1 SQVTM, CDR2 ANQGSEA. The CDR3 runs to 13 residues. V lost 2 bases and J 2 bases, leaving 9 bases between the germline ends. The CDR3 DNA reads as TGCAGCGTTGAACCCTCACAACAAGAGACCCAGTACTTC. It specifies CSVEPSQQETQYF.

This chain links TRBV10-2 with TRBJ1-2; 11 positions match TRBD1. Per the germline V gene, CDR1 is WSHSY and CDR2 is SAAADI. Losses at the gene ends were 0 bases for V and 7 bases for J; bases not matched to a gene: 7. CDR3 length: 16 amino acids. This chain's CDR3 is CASSESKDRGRGGYTF. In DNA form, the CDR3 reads TGCGCCAGCAGTGAGTCGAAGGACAGGGGGCGCGGTGGCTACACCTTC.

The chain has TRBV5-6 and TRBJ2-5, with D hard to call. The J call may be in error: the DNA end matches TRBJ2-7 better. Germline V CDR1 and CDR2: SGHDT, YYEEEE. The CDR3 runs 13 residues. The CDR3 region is CASSLDFSYEQYF. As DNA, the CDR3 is TGTGCCAGCAGCTTGGACTTCTCCTACGAGCAGTACTTC.

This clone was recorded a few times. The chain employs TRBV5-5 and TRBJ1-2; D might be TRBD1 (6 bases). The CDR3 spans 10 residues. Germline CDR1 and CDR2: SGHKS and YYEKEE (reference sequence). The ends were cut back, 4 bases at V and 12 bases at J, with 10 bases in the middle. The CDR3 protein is CASSIRGHTF. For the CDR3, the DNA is TGTGCCAGCAGCATCAGGGGCCACACCTTC.

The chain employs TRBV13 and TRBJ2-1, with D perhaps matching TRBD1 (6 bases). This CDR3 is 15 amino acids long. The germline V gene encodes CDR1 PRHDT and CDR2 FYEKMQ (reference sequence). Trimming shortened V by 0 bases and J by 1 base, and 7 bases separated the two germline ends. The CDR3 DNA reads TGTGCCAGCAGCTTAGGACAGGGATCCTACAATGAGCAGTTCTTC. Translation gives CASSLGQGSYNEQFF.

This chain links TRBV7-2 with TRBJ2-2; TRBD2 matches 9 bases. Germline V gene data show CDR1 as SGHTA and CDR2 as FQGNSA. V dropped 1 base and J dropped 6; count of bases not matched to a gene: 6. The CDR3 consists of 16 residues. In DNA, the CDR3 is TGTGCCAGCAGCTTAGTTTTGTTAGCGGGAGCCGGGGAGCTGTTTTTT. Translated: CASSLVLLAGAGELFF.

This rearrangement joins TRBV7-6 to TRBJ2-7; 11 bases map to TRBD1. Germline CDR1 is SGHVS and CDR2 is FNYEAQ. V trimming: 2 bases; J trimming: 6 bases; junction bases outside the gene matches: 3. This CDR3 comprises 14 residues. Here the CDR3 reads CASSLWTGGVEQYF. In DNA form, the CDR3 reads TGTGCCAGCAGCTTATGGACAGGGGGCGTCGAGCAGTACTTC. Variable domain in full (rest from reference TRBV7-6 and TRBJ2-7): GAGVSQSPRYKVTKRGQDVALRCDPISGHVSLYWYRQALGQGPEFLTYFNYEAQQDKSGLPNDRFSAERPEGSISTLTIQRTEQRDSAMYRCASSLWTGGVEQYFGPGTRLTVT.

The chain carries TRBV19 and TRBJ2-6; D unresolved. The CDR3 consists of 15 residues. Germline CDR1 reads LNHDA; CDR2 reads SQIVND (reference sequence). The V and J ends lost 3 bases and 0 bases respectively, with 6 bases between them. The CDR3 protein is CASSIHISGANVLTF. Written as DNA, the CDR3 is TGTGCCAGTAGTATCCACATCTCTGGGGCCAACGTCCTGACTTTC.

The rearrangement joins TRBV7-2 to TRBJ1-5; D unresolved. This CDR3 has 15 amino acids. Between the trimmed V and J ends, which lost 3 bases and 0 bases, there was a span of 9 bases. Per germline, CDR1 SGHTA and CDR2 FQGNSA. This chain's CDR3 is CASSFSSYSNQPQHF. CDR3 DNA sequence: TGTGCCAGCAGCTTTTCGAGCTATAGCAATCAGCCCCAGCATTTT.

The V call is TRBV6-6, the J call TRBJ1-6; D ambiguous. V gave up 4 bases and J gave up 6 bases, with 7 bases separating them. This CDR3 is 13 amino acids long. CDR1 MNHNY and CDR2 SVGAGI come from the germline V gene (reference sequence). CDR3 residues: CASSSRPNSPLHF. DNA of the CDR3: TGTGCCAGCAGTTCGCGCCCTAATTCACCCCTCCACTTT.

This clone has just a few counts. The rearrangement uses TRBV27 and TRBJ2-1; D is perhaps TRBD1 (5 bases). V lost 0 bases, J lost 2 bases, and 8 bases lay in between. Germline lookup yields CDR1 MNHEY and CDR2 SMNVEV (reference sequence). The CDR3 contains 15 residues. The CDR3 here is CASSLSGVPYNEQFF. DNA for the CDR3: TGTGCCAGCAGTTTATCAGGGGTACCCTACAATGAGCAGTTCTTC.

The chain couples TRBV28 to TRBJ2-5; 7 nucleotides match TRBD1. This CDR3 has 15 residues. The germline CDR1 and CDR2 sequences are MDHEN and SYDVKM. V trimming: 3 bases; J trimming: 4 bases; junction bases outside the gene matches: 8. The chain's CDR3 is CASSFRGGRGETQYF. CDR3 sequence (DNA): TGTGCCAGCAGTTTTCGAGGGGGCAGGGGAGAGACCCAGTACTTC. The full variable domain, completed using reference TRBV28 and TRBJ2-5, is DVKVTQSSRYLVKRTGEKVFLECVQDMDHENMFWYRQDPGLGLRLIYFSYDVKMKEKGDIPEGYSVSREKKERFSLILESASTNQTSMYLCASSFRGGRGETQYFGPGTRLLVL.

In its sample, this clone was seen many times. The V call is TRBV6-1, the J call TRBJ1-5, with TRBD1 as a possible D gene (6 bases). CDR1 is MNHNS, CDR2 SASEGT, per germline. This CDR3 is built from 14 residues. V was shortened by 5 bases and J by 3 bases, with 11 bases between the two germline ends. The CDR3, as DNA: TGTGCCAGCAGTCAGGGGATGGACAATCAGCCCCAGCATTTT. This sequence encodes CASSQGMDNQPQHF.

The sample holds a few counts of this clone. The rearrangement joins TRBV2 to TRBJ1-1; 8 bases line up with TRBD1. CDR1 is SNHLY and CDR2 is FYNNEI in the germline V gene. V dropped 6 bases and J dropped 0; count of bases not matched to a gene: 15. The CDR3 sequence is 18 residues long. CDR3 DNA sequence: TGTGCCAGCAGGGGGGGGACAGGCGGTCCCTCAATGAACACTGAAGCTTTCTTT. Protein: CASRGGTGGPSMNTEAFF.

CDR3 sequence: CASSTGVSYGYTF. Here the CDR3 DNA reads TGTGCCAGCTCCACAGGGGTCTCCTATGGCTACACCTTC. The chain joins TRBV18 to TRBJ1-2; 7 bases are shared with TRBD1. The CDR3 totals 13 residues. The germline gives CDR1 KGHSH, CDR2 LQKENI. The J segment lost 4 bases and the V segment lost 6 bases, leaving 5 bases of the junction unmatched.